One TCR beta chain is described in this entry. The sample is drawn from a study of blood T cell repertoires in COVID-19. How the authors handled the data: Amplification of reference gene primers provided the estimated nucleated cell counts. Some clones are missing from TCRdb's copy, which holds only in-frame ones; the method was immunoSEQ multiplex PCR. V and J calls and clone size are as listed in that table; D and trimming were resolved from the DNA. Of roughly 150,000 clones listed, roughly 89% are singletons. The CDR3 is 17 residues long. The germline gives CDR1 SNHLY, CDR2 FYNNEI. Trimming removed 8 bases from V and 3 bases from J; junction bases left unmatched: 18.

The rearrangement joins TRBV2 to TRBJ2-5, with 7 positions matching TRBD2. The sample was PBMCs or T cells enriched from blood (not recorded which). The clonotype was recovered from a man between 50 and 59 years old who had recovered from COVID-19. The CDR3 region has the DNA TGTGCCAGCTTGGGGCGGACTAGACATAGAGCCGAAGAGACCCAGTACTTC. This codes for CASLGRTRHRAEETQYF.